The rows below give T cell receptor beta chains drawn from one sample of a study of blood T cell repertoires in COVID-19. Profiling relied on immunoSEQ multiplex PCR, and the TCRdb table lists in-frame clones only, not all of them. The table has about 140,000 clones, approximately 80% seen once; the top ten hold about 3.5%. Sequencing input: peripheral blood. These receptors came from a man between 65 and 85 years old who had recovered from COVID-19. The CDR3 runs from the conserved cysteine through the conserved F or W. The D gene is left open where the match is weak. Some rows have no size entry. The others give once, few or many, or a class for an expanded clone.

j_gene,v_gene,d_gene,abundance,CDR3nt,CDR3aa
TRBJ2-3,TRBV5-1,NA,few,TGCGCCAGCAGCTTGGCCCGTAGGATGAGGGACACAGATACGCAGTATTTT,CASSLARRMRDTDTQYF
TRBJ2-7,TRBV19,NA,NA,TGTGCCAGTAGCCGCGGGACTCAAGCCTACGAGCAGTACTTC,CASSRGTQAYEQYF
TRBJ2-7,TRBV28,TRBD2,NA,TGTGCCATCACAGGGTCCGGGACTAGCGGCTACGAGCAGTACTTC,CAITGSGTSGYEQYF
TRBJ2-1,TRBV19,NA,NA,TGTGCCAGTAGTATAGATTTGGAGGACTTTATCTACAATGAGCAGTTCTTC,CASSIDLEDFIYNEQFF
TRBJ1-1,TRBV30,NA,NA,TGTGCCTGCGTAATGAACACTGAAGCTTTCTTT,CACVMNTEAFF
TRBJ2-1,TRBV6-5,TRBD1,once,TGTGCCATTCCGGTCGGCAGGGGGTTCTACAATGAGCAGTTCTTC,CAIPVGRGFYNEQFF
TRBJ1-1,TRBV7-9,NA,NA,TGTGCCAGCAGCCCCCTTGGGACTGGAGGCCGGGAAGCTTTCTTT,CASSPLGTGGREAFF
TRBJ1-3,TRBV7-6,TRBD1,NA,TGTGCCAGCAGCTTCATCTCCGCGGAAGGGACAGGGGGCCCTGGAAACACCATATATTTT,CASSFISAEGTGGPGNTIYF
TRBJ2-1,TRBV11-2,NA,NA,TGTGCCAGCAGCTTTGGAGGGTTCAATGAGCAGTTCTTC,CASSFGGFNEQFF
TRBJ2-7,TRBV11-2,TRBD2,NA,TGTGCCAGCAGCCCTAGCGGGAGTTCAAGGGTGTGGTACTTC,CASSPSGSSRVWYF
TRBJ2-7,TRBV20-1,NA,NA,TGCAGTCCATTCCGGGACGAGCAGTACTTC,CSPFRDEQYF
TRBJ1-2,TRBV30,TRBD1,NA,TGTGCCTGGAGCTTGACAGGGGGGGTGTCGTATGGCTACACCTTC,CAWSLTGGVSYGYTF
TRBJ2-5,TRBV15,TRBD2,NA,TGTGCCACCAGCTCGCCGACATGGGCGGGGGGAGAGACCCAGTACTTC,CATSSPTWAGGETQYF
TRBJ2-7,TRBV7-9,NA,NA,TGTGCCAGCGCAGGGCAGGGGTCTTACGAGCAGTACTTC,CASAGQGSYEQYF
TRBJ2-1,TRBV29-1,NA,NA,TGCAGCGTTGAAGATCTCGGAGGGGGCATCCACAATGAGCAGTTCTTC,CSVEDLGGGIHNEQFF
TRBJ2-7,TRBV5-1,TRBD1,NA,TGCGCCAGCAGCAAGACAGGGGGCGCCTCCTACGAGCAGTACTTC,CASSKTGGASYEQYF
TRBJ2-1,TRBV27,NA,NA,TGTGCCAGCAGTTCGGGACTTTCCTACAATGAGCAGTTCTTC,CASSSGLSYNEQFF
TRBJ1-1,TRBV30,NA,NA,TGTGCCTGGAGTGTACCGGGCTCACGGGGCACTGAAGCTTTCTTT,CAWSVPGSRGTEAFF
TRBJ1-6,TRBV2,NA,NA,TGTGCCAGCATCACCCAATCAGGGAATGGGAATTCACCCCTCCACTTT,CASITQSGNGNSPLHF
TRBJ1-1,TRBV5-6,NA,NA,TGTGCCAGCAGCCCCCAGGGAGGGAGCTACACTGAAGCTTTCTTT,CASSPQGGSYTEAFF
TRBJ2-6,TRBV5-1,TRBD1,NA,TGCGCCAGCAGCTTGACCCCTCCGGGACAGGGAAGCACTGGGGCCAACGTCCTGACTTTC,CASSLTPPGQGSTGANVLTF
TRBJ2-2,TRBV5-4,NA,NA,TGTGCCAGCAGCGAACAGGTTGCGAACACCGGGGAGCTGTTTTTT,CASSEQVANTGELFF
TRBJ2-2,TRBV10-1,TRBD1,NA,TGCGCCAGCAAGAGGGACAGGGACACCGGGGAGCTGTTTTTT,CASKRDRDTGELFF
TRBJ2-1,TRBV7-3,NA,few,TGTGCCAGCAGCCCAGGTGGGGCTAGCAATGAGCAGTTCTTC,CASSPGGASNEQFF